Below, 19 T cell receptor beta chains from the same sample are listed, as sequenced in a study of CD8+ T cells in alopecia areata. It was cDNA, reverse transcribed from extracted RNA, that served as the sequencing template. Method: immunoSEQ multiplex PCR; TCRdb's copy keeps in-frame clones and lacks some. The table has just over 150,000 clones, 40% to 65% seen once. The starting material was CD8+ T cells sorted from blood, obtained at week 0. These receptors all come from a human donor with alopecia areata.

This clone showed up just a few times. The rearrangement joins TRBV7-9 to TRBJ1-1; D unresolved. V gave up 2 bases and J gave up 3 bases, with 10 bases separating them. The CDR3 runs to 14 residues. Germline V gene data show CDR1 as SEHNR and CDR2 as FQNEAQ (reference sequence). The CDR3 region is CASSLRGGDTEAFF. The DNA for the CDR3 is TGTGCCAGCAGCTTACGGGGTGGCGACACTGAAGCTTTCTTT.

The rearrangement uses TRBV4-3 and TRBJ2-7; 9 bases align to TRBD1. The trim removed 2 bases at V and 3 bases at J, leaving 5 bases unmatched. This CDR3 is 15 amino acids long. The germline gives CDR1 LGHNA, CDR2 YSLEER. CDR3 nucleotide sequence: TGCGCCAGCAGCCAAACGGGACAGGGTGGCTACGAGCAGTACTTC. It yields the protein CASSQTGQGGYEQYF.

The J gene is TRBJ2-5, the V gene TRBV5-1, with D perhaps assigned TRBD1 or TRBD2 (5 bases each). Germline V gives CDR1 SGHRS, CDR2 YFSETQ. V lost 0 bases, J lost 5 bases, and 14 bases lay in between. The CDR3 totals 15 residues. The CDR3 region is CASSLAPGSGETQYF. Here the CDR3 DNA reads TGCGCCAGCAGCTTGGCCCCAGGGTCGGGGGAGACCCAGTACTTC. The whole variable domain, filled in from reference TRBV5-1 and TRBJ2-5, reads KAGVTQTPRYLIKTRGQQVTLSCSPISGHRSVSWYQQTPGQGLQFLFEYFSETQRNKGNFPGRFSGRQFSNSRSEMNVSTLELGDSALYLCASSLAPGSGETQYFGPGTRLLVL.

The chain links TRBV27 to TRBJ1-2; the D gene is possibly TRBD1 (6 bases). The CDR3 covers 13 residues. Trimming took 5 bases from V and 8 from J, leaving 15 bases between them. From germline, CDR1 is MNHEY and CDR2 SMNVEV (reference sequence). The CDR3 DNA reads TGTGCCAGCAGTCCCTCAGGGGTACACGGCTACACCTTC. The encoded protein is CASSPSGVHGYTF.

The V call is TRBV15, the J call TRBJ2-1, with a weak D call TRBD2 (6 bases). Germline V gene lookup returns CDR1 LNHNV and CDR2 YYDKDF (reference sequence). This CDR3 has 13 residues. The V gene lost 5 bases and the J gene lost 9 bases, with 14 bases spanning the gap. CDR3 loop: CATSLAGAGEQFF. The CDR3 DNA follows: TGTGCCACCAGCTTAGCCGGAGCGGGTGAGCAGTTCTTC.

The CDR3 loop is CASSPIWGETQYF. The CDR3 DNA follows: TGTGCCAGCAGTCCGATTTGGGGGGAGACCCAGTACTTC. The rearrangement links TRBV6-6 to TRBJ2-5, with D tentatively TRBD1 or TRBD2 (5 bases each). The germline gives CDR1 MNHNY, CDR2 SVGAGI (reference sequence). This CDR3 comprises 13 residues. Deletions cut 5 bases from V and 5 bases from J, with 12 bases between.

The V gene is TRBV30, the J gene TRBJ1-1; no clear D. The CDR3 length is 13 residues. The V end lost 3 bases, the J end lost 3 bases, and 11 bases lay between the germline ends. Per the germline V gene, CDR1 is GTSNPN and CDR2 is SVGIG (reference sequence). The CDR3 reads CAWSELRDTEAFF. The CDR3 nucleotides are TGTGCCTGGAGCGAGCTGAGGGACACTGAAGCTTTCTTT.

This rearrangement joins TRBV7-9 to TRBJ1-6; D not resolved. The V and J ends lost 0 bases and 10 bases respectively, with 4 bases between them. This CDR3 is 12 amino acids long. Looked up from germline, CDR1 is SEHNR and CDR2 is FQNEAQ (reference sequence). CDR3 in DNA: TGTGCCAGCAGCTTAGCAAGGTCACCCCTCCACTTT. This encodes CASSLARSPLHF.

The chain combines TRBV30 with TRBJ1-2; a possible D gene is TRBD1 (6 bases). CDR1 is GTSNPN, CDR2 SVGIG, per germline (reference sequence). The ends were cut back, 4 bases at V and 9 bases at J, with 12 bases in the middle. The CDR3 is made up of 11 amino acids. This chain's CDR3 is CAWNIGGSYTF. DNA of the CDR3: TGTGCCTGGAACATAGGGGGAAGCTACACCTTC.

This chain connects TRBV30 to TRBJ2-2; D gene ambiguous. Germline V CDR1 and CDR2: GTSNPN, SVGIG (reference sequence). The CDR3 is 13 amino acids. The ends were cut back, 1 base at V and 6 bases at J, with 9 bases in the middle. CDR3 loop: CAWSEIGAGELFF. The CDR3 DNA reads TGTGCCTGGAGTGAAATTGGGGCCGGGGAGCTGTTTTTT. The variable domain in full, completed from reference TRBV30 and TRBJ2-2, reads SQTIHQWPATLVQPVGSPLSLECTVEGTSNPNLYWYRQAAGRGLQLLFYSVGIGQISSEVPQNLSASRPQDRQFILSSKKLLLSDSGFYLCAWSEIGAGELFFGEGSRLTVL.

The rearrangement uses TRBV29-1 and TRBJ1-2, with D unclear. V lost 4 bases to trimming and J lost 8 bases, with 8 bases between them. Per the germline V gene, CDR1 is SQVTM and CDR2 is ANQGSEA. The CDR3 loop spans 10 amino acids. The CDR3 DNA is TGCAGCGTTGGGGTTGGGGGCTACACCTTC. Translated: CSVGVGGYTF.

In its sample, this clone was seen a few times. The V gene is TRBV9, the J gene TRBJ1-2; TRBD1 agrees at 10 bases. The germline V gene has CDR1 SGDLS and CDR2 YYNGEE. V was clipped by 3 bases and J by 4 bases; unmatched bases: 12. The CDR3 is made up of 17 amino acids. CDR3 loop: CASSARDRGVRIYGYTF. The CDR3 DNA follows: TGTGCCAGCAGCGCCCGGGACAGGGGAGTTAGGATCTATGGCTACACCTTC.

V is TRBV7-2 and J is TRBJ1-2, with D possibly TRBD1 on 5 matching bases. The ends were cut back, 1 base at V and 7 bases at J, with 7 bases in the middle. CDR1 is SGHTA and CDR2 is FQGNSA in the germline V gene. This CDR3 region has 12 residues. This chain's CDR3 is CASSLGRVGYTF. CDR3 in DNA: TGTGCCAGCAGCTTAGGCAGGGTTGGCTACACCTTC.

The chain has TRBV5-6 and TRBJ2-1; D possibly corresponds to TRBD2 (5 bases). Trimming left V 2 bases short and J 5 bases short, with 11 bases between. Looked up from germline, CDR1 is SGHDT and CDR2 is YYEEEE. The CDR3 consists of 14 residues. The CDR3 region has the DNA TGTGCCAGCAGCTTCTCTGGAGCGGACAATGAGCAGTTCTTC. Protein: CASSFSGADNEQFF.

J is TRBJ1-1 and V is TRBV6-5, with TRBD1 matching 7 bases. Germline V gene sequence: CDR1 MNHEY, CDR2 SVGAGI. The J segment lost 10 bases and the V segment lost 6 bases, leaving 8 bases of the junction unmatched. The length of the CDR3 is 12 residues. CDR3 in DNA: TGTGCCAGCAGCCCGAGACAGGGTATAGCTTTCTTT. Its protein product is CASSPRQGIAFF.

In this sample, this clone turned up a few times. The chain is built from TRBV6-5 and TRBJ1-1; no clear D. Per germline, CDR1 MNHEY and CDR2 SVGAGI. This CDR3 is 14 amino acids long. V shed 2 bases and J shed 1 base, with 8 bases lying between them. CDR3: CASSYEGSNTEAFF. CDR3 sequence (DNA): TGTGCCAGCAGTTACGAGGGTTCGAACACTGAAGCTTTCTTT.

This clone was detected only once. The rearrangement uses TRBV11-3 and TRBJ2-1; the D gene is possibly TRBD1 (6 bases). This CDR3 spans 15 amino acids. Germline CDR1 reads SGHNT; CDR2 reads YENEEA. The V gene lost 4 bases and the J gene lost 3 bases, with 13 bases spanning the gap. This chain's CDR3 is CASSSPRGNYNEQFF. In DNA, the CDR3 is TGTGCCAGCAGCTCCCCCAGGGGAAACTACAATGAGCAGTTCTTC.

This chain joins TRBV5-1 and TRBJ1-2, with D possibly being TRBD1 (6 bases). In germline, CDR1 is SGHRS, CDR2 YFSETQ. The V and J ends lost 5 bases and 5 bases respectively, with 13 bases between them. The CDR3 consists of 13 residues. Written as DNA, the CDR3 is TGCGCCAGCAGGCCGGGCGGACAGTATGGCTACACCTTC. Translation: CASRPGGQYGYTF.

This chain joins TRBV7-9 and TRBJ2-1; 7 nucleotides agree with TRBD2. The CDR3 sequence is 17 residues long. Per the germline V gene, CDR1 is SEHNR and CDR2 is FQNEAQ (reference sequence). The junction had 18 bases not matched to a gene; V was cut back by 5 bases and J by 8 bases. CDR3 residues: CASSRPSKGRALDEQFF. The CDR3 DNA reads as TGTGCCAGCAGCCGCCCCTCAAAGGGGAGGGCTTTGGATGAGCAGTTCTTC.